This T cell receptor beta chain was sequenced in a study of CD8 T cells in Susac syndrome. RNA, at about 0.45 to 1 ug, was reverse transcribed with random hexamers. With immunoSEQ multiplex PCR, TCR beta CDR3 was amplified across 54 Vbeta and 13 Jbeta. TCRdb used MiXCR to reprocess the immunoSEQ multiplex PCR reads, holding one entry per CDR3 protein. The data show about 47,000 distinct CDR3 sequences, over 90% seen once. TCR beta was sequenced from blood CD8+ and CD4+ T cells. This CDR3 spans 15 amino acids. Germline CDR1 is WSHSY and CDR2 is SAAADI. The ends were cut back, 5 bases at V and 5 bases at J, with 18 bases in the middle.

The origin of this receptor is a human donor in good health. V gene TRBV10-2 combines with J gene TRBJ1-1, with unresolved D. Sequencing used CD8+ T cells from PBMCs. Here the CDR3 DNA reads TGCGCCAGCAGTTCGCTACGGGGAGTCAGGACTGAAGCTTTCTTT. Its translation is CASSSLRGVRTEAFF.